This TCR beta chain comes out of a study of T cell clonality in common variable immunodeficiency. Whole-study results and caveats: Common variable immunodeficiency TCR beta sequences reportedly had fewer deletions and N-nucleotide insertions. What drives increased CVID clonality needs T cell subpopulation sequencing.

Sequencing used immunoSEQ multiplex PCR; TCRdb keeps in-frame clones, though not all of them. The sample has 50,000 to 60,000 clones, none seen only once. This clone was counted ten times or more. The antigen is undetermined. The sequence came from a person aged 18 to 75 in good health. The sequencing sample was made of peripheral blood mononuclear cells.

The CDR3 DNA, read in part, is TGTGCCAGCAAGCGGGATCCTAGCACAGATACG. Protein product: CASKRDPSTDT. The CDR3 in full is CASKRDPSTDTQYF. The rearrangement uses TRBV2 and TRBJ2-3; 7 nucleotides line up with TRBD2. The missing CDR3 end, 3 residues past where the read stops, is filled in from the germline J gene. This CDR3 has 14 amino acids. Per germline, CDR1 SNHLY and CDR2 FYNNEI. After removal of 7 bases from V and 0 bases from J, the junction contained 4 bases not matched to a gene.